Below are 26 T cell receptor beta chains sequenced from a single sample in a study of blood T cells in healthy people across ages. Alongside a J-beta primer mix, a sample-barcoded 5' primer served in a second PCR lasting roughly 7 to 12 cycles. One entry per CDR3 protein results from TCRdb running MiXCR on the 5' RACE reads. The sample includes about 780,000 distinct CDR3 sequences, 46% seen only once; the top ten take 15% to 20%. The sequencing sample was made of blood. The receptors here all came from an elderly man in good health.

The rearrangement links TRBV7-2 to TRBJ2-1; a weak D match, TRBD2 (6 bases). The V end was cut by 1 base, the J end by 7 bases, with 11 bases between. Germline CDR1 and CDR2: SGHTA and FQGNSA. CDR3 size: 14 residues. The CDR3 sequence is CASSLVGGENEQFF. CDR3 coding DNA: TGTGCCAGCAGCTTAGTGGGAGGAGAAAATGAGCAGTTCTTC.

On this clonotype itself: The junction and the germline gene differ at one end; a read error may be behind it. The V call is TRBV7-8, the J call TRBJ1-6, with D unresolved. The germline V gene has CDR1 SGHVS and CDR2 FQNEAQ. There are 15 residues in the CDR3. The CDR3 region has the DNA TGTGCCAGCAGCTTAGCGTATGGTACTAATTCGCCCCTCCACTTT. Its translation is CASSLAYGTNSPLHF.

This clonotype was recorded a few times. The CDR3: CASSFLDSTYQPQHF. The CDR3 DNA reads as TGTGCCAGCAGCTTCCTGGACAGTACTTATCAGCCCCAGCATTTT. The V and J genes are TRBV7-8 and TRBJ1-5; D may be TRBD1 (6 bases). The germline gives CDR1 SGHVS, CDR2 FQNEAQ. The CDR3 has 15 amino acids. The V end was cut by 3 bases, the J end by 5 bases, with 14 bases between.

This clonotype was seen more than once but under ten times. This sequence joins TRBV7-3 and TRBJ2-1; TRBD2 matches 7 bases. Germline assignment: CDR1 SGHTA and CDR2 FQGTGA. Trimming at V came to 2 bases and at J to 5 bases, leaving 15 bases not matched to a gene. This CDR3 has 18 amino acids. CDR3 region: CASSLYPFAGELNNEQFF. DNA for the CDR3: TGTGCCAGCAGCTTATATCCCTTCGCGGGAGAGCTAAACAATGAGCAGTTCTTC.

This clonotype was seen a few times. The chain carries TRBV10-3 and TRBJ1-1, with D unresolved. V lost 0 bases and J lost 5, with 4 bases in between. The V gene's germline CDR1 is ENHRY and CDR2 SYGVKD. The CDR3 totals 12 residues. The DNA for the CDR3 is TGTGCCATCAGTGAGTCCACTACTGAAGCTTTCTTT. It codes for CAISESTTEAFF.

The CDR3 nucleotides read TGTGCCAGCAGGATAGACAGCACCTCTGGGGCCAACGTCCTGACTTTC. Amino acid sequence: CASRIDSTSGANVLTF. V usage is TRBV12-3 or TRBV12-4 and J usage is TRBJ2-6; weak D call: TRBD1 (5 bases). Trimming took off 6 bases at V and 0 bases at J, with 12 bases between the two ends. CDR3 length: 16 residues.

Of note for this clonotype: A read error is possible here, since a much larger clone lies one base away. CDR3: CSARRQGAYGQYF. CDR3 DNA: TGCAGTGCTAGAAGGCAGGGGGCTTACGGGCAGTACTTC. This chain links TRBV20-1 with TRBJ2-7; TRBD1 agrees at 8 bases. The CDR3 extends over 13 amino acids. CDR1 and CDR2 (germline): DFQATT, SNEGSKA (reference sequence).

J is TRBJ1-2 and V is TRBV29-1; D is ambiguous. The CDR3 contains 10 residues. Germline V CDR1 and CDR2: SQVTM, ANQGSEA. V was pared by 2 bases and J by 8 bases, with 6 bases between. The CDR3 here is CSVEQTGYTF. As DNA, the CDR3 is TGCAGCGTTGAACAGACCGGCTACACCTTC.

The chain links TRBV20-1 to TRBJ2-1; 8 bases agree with TRBD2. Germline V gives CDR1 DFQATT, CDR2 SNEGSKA (reference sequence). This CDR3 contains 11 residues. CDR3: CCVGREGVQFF. DNA for the CDR3: TGCTGCGTGGGACGGGAGGGGGTGCAGTTCTTC.

The rearrangement uses TRBV20-1 and TRBJ2-7; D might be TRBD2 (5 bases). Germline assignment: CDR1 DFQATT and CDR2 SNEGSKA (reference sequence). Trimming took 6 bases from V and 0 from J, leaving 18 bases between them. This CDR3 comprises 15 residues. CDR3 in amino acids: CSALSGGRHSYEQYF. The CDR3 bases are TGCAGTGCCCTTTCGGGCGGGCGCCACTCCTACGAGCAGTACTTC.

The gene calls are TRBV12-3 or TRBV12-4 and TRBJ1-5; D is ambiguous. V dropped 4 bases and J dropped 9 bases, with 10 bases sitting between them. The CDR3 length is 12 residues. The CDR3: CASSSPSRPQHF. The CDR3 nucleotides read TGTGCCAGCAGTTCCCCGAGTCGGCCCCAGCATTTT.

V and J are TRBV29-1 and TRBJ1-2, with 7 bases matching TRBD1. With V trimmed by 2 bases and J by 4 bases, 7 bases remained unmatched. The CDR3 loop spans 14 amino acids. CDR1 is SQVTM and CDR2 is ANQGSEA in the germline V gene. The CDR3 sequence is CSVELRQGIYGYTF. CDR3 nucleotide sequence: TGCAGCGTTGAACTGAGACAGGGAATCTATGGCTACACCTTC.

This clonotype was recorded many times. The chain links TRBV4-2 to TRBJ2-3, with 10 bases aligning to TRBD2. The V segment lost 0 bases and the J segment 4 bases; nucleotides outside the gene matches: 7. The CDR3 is made up of 17 amino acids. CDR1 is LGHNA and CDR2 is YNFKEQ in the germline V gene. The CDR3 spells CASSQEQASGSADTQYF. The CDR3 DNA follows: TGTGCCAGCAGCCAAGAACAGGCTAGCGGGAGCGCAGATACGCAGTATTTT.

The sample holds one count of this clonotype. This chain uses TRBV28 with TRBJ2-5, with 10 bases matching TRBD1. The CDR3 has 15 residues. With V trimmed by 2 bases and J by 11 bases, 11 bases remained unmatched. Germline V gene lookup returns CDR1 MDHEN and CDR2 SYDVKM. CDR3 amino acids: CASSLGDRGRDEQYF. In DNA, the CDR3 is TGTGCCAGCAGTTTAGGGGACAGGGGTAGGGATGAGCAGTACTTC.

The chain recombines TRBV7-9 with TRBJ1-4, with TRBD1 identical over 8 bases. The CDR3 contains 13 residues. CDR1 is SEHNR, CDR2 FQNEAQ, per germline (reference sequence). V dropped 8 bases and J dropped 8; count of bases not matched to a gene: 7. The DNA of the CDR3 is TGTGCCAGCTTAGACAGGGGCGCAGAAAAACTGTTTTTT. Translated: CASLDRGAEKLFF.

This clonotype occurred a few times. The V gene is TRBV21-1, the J gene TRBJ2-7; TRBD2 is the table's D call, not checked against the DNA. TRBV21-1 counts as a pseudogene. The CDR3 loop spans 17 amino acids. CDR3 residues: CASSKRTSGRSSYEQYF. CDR3 coding DNA: TGTGCCAGCAGCAAACGGACTAGCGGGAGGAGCTCCTACGAGCAGTACTTC.

The chain couples TRBV28 to TRBJ1-5; a weak D match, TRBD1 (5 bases). Per the germline V gene, CDR1 is MDHEN and CDR2 is SYDVKM. V was pared by 7 bases and J by 4 bases, with 14 bases between. This CDR3 contains 14 residues. DNA for the CDR3: TGTGCCAGCAACTGGGGCAGGGTTAATCAGCCCCAGCATTTT. This encodes CASNWGRVNQPQHF.

The rearrangement uses TRBV20-1 and TRBJ2-7, with TRBD1 matching over 9 bases. The CDR3 is 16 amino acids. Germline V lookup: CDR1 DFQATT, CDR2 SNEGSKA (reference sequence). J was trimmed by 4 bases and V by 4 bases; bases with no gene match: 14. CDR3 coding DNA: TGCAGTGCTAAGAGAGGTGGGACAGGGAAGAGGTACGAGCAGTACTTC. Its protein product is CSAKRGGTGKRYEQYF.

Only a few counts were recorded for this clonotype. The V gene is TRBV28, the J gene TRBJ2-3; D gene uncertain. The CDR3 runs to 14 residues. Germline assignment: CDR1 MDHEN and CDR2 SYDVKM. The V and J ends lost 3 bases and 0 bases respectively, with 7 bases between them. The CDR3 coding sequence is TGTGCCAGCAGTTTCCAACCTAGCACAGATACGCAGTATTTT. As protein: CASSFQPSTDTQYF.

This clonotype came up a few times. The V call is TRBV9, the J call TRBJ2-3; D is ambiguous. The CDR3 extends over 15 amino acids. The germline V and J ends were trimmed by 4 bases and 3 bases, with 15 bases remaining between them. Germline CDR1 and CDR2: SGDLS and YYNGEE. CDR3 in DNA: TGTGCCAGCAGCCCACGAGACATCCTAACAGATACGCAGTATTTT. It encodes CASSPRDILTDTQYF.

V gene TRBV12-3 or TRBV12-4 combines with J gene TRBJ2-1; 7 nucleotides agree with TRBD1. This CDR3 is built from 16 residues. V was clipped by 4 bases and J by 2 bases; unmatched bases: 8. This chain's CDR3 is CASSSIQGWTYNEQFF. The CDR3 nucleotides read TGTGCCAGCAGTTCTATACAGGGGTGGACCTACAATGAGCAGTTCTTC.

This chain connects TRBV11-2 to TRBJ2-1; the D call may be TRBD1 or TRBD2 (6 bases each). Germline loops: CDR1 SGHAT, CDR2 FQNNGV. This CDR3 has 16 amino acids. V dropped 1 base and J dropped 6 bases, with 16 bases sitting between them. This chain's CDR3 is CASSLVQTGAGNEQFF. The DNA for the CDR3 is TGTGCCAGCAGCTTAGTACAGACGGGGGCAGGCAATGAGCAGTTCTTC. Filled out from reference TRBV11-2 and TRBJ2-1, the complete variable domain reads EAGVAQSPRYKIIEKRQSVAFWCNPISGHATLYWYQQILGQGPKLLIQFQNNGVVDDSQLPKDRFSAERLKGVDSTLKIQPAKLEDSAVYLCASSLVQTGAGNEQFFGPGTRLTVL.

The gene calls are TRBV5-1 and TRBJ1-2, with TRBD1 identical over 8 bases. The CDR3 runs to 16 residues. The V gene end was trimmed by 3 bases and the J gene end by 8 bases; junction bases not matched to a gene: 15. Germline assignment: CDR1 SGHRS and CDR2 YFSETQ. CDR3 sequence (DNA): TGCGCCAGCAGCTCCCGTCAGGGTACAGGGGGAGACGGCTACACCTTC. This codes for CASSSRQGTGGDGYTF.

There are a few counts of this clonotype. V is TRBV2 and J is TRBJ2-5, with D perhaps matching TRBD1 (6 bases). The last part of the DNA fits TRBJ2-7 better; the J call may be wrong. Per the germline V gene, CDR1 is SNHLY and CDR2 is FYNNEI. This CDR3 has 14 amino acids. The chain's CDR3 is CASSPSGQRYEQYF. The CDR3 nucleotides are TGTGCCAGCAGCCCATCCGGACAGCGATACGAGCAGTACTTC.

This clonotype has just a few counts. This sequence joins TRBV2 and TRBJ1-4; D ambiguous. CDR3 size: 13 residues. V shed 7 bases and J shed 8 bases, with 14 bases lying between them. The germline V gene encodes CDR1 SNHLY and CDR2 FYNNEI. The DNA for the CDR3 is TGTGCCAGCAACTGGGGAGGGAAAGAAAAACTGTTTTTT. It translates to CASNWGGKEKLFF.

This clonotype was seen a few times. V gene TRBV20-1 combines with J gene TRBJ2-3, with no clear D. CDR1 DFQATT and CDR2 SNEGSKA come from the germline V gene (reference sequence). The CDR3 consists of 11 residues. The V end lost 7 bases, the J end lost 2 bases, and 7 bases lay between the germline ends. The CDR3 spells CSGPHTDTQYF. CDR3 in DNA: TGCAGTGGGCCCCACACAGATACGCAGTATTTT.